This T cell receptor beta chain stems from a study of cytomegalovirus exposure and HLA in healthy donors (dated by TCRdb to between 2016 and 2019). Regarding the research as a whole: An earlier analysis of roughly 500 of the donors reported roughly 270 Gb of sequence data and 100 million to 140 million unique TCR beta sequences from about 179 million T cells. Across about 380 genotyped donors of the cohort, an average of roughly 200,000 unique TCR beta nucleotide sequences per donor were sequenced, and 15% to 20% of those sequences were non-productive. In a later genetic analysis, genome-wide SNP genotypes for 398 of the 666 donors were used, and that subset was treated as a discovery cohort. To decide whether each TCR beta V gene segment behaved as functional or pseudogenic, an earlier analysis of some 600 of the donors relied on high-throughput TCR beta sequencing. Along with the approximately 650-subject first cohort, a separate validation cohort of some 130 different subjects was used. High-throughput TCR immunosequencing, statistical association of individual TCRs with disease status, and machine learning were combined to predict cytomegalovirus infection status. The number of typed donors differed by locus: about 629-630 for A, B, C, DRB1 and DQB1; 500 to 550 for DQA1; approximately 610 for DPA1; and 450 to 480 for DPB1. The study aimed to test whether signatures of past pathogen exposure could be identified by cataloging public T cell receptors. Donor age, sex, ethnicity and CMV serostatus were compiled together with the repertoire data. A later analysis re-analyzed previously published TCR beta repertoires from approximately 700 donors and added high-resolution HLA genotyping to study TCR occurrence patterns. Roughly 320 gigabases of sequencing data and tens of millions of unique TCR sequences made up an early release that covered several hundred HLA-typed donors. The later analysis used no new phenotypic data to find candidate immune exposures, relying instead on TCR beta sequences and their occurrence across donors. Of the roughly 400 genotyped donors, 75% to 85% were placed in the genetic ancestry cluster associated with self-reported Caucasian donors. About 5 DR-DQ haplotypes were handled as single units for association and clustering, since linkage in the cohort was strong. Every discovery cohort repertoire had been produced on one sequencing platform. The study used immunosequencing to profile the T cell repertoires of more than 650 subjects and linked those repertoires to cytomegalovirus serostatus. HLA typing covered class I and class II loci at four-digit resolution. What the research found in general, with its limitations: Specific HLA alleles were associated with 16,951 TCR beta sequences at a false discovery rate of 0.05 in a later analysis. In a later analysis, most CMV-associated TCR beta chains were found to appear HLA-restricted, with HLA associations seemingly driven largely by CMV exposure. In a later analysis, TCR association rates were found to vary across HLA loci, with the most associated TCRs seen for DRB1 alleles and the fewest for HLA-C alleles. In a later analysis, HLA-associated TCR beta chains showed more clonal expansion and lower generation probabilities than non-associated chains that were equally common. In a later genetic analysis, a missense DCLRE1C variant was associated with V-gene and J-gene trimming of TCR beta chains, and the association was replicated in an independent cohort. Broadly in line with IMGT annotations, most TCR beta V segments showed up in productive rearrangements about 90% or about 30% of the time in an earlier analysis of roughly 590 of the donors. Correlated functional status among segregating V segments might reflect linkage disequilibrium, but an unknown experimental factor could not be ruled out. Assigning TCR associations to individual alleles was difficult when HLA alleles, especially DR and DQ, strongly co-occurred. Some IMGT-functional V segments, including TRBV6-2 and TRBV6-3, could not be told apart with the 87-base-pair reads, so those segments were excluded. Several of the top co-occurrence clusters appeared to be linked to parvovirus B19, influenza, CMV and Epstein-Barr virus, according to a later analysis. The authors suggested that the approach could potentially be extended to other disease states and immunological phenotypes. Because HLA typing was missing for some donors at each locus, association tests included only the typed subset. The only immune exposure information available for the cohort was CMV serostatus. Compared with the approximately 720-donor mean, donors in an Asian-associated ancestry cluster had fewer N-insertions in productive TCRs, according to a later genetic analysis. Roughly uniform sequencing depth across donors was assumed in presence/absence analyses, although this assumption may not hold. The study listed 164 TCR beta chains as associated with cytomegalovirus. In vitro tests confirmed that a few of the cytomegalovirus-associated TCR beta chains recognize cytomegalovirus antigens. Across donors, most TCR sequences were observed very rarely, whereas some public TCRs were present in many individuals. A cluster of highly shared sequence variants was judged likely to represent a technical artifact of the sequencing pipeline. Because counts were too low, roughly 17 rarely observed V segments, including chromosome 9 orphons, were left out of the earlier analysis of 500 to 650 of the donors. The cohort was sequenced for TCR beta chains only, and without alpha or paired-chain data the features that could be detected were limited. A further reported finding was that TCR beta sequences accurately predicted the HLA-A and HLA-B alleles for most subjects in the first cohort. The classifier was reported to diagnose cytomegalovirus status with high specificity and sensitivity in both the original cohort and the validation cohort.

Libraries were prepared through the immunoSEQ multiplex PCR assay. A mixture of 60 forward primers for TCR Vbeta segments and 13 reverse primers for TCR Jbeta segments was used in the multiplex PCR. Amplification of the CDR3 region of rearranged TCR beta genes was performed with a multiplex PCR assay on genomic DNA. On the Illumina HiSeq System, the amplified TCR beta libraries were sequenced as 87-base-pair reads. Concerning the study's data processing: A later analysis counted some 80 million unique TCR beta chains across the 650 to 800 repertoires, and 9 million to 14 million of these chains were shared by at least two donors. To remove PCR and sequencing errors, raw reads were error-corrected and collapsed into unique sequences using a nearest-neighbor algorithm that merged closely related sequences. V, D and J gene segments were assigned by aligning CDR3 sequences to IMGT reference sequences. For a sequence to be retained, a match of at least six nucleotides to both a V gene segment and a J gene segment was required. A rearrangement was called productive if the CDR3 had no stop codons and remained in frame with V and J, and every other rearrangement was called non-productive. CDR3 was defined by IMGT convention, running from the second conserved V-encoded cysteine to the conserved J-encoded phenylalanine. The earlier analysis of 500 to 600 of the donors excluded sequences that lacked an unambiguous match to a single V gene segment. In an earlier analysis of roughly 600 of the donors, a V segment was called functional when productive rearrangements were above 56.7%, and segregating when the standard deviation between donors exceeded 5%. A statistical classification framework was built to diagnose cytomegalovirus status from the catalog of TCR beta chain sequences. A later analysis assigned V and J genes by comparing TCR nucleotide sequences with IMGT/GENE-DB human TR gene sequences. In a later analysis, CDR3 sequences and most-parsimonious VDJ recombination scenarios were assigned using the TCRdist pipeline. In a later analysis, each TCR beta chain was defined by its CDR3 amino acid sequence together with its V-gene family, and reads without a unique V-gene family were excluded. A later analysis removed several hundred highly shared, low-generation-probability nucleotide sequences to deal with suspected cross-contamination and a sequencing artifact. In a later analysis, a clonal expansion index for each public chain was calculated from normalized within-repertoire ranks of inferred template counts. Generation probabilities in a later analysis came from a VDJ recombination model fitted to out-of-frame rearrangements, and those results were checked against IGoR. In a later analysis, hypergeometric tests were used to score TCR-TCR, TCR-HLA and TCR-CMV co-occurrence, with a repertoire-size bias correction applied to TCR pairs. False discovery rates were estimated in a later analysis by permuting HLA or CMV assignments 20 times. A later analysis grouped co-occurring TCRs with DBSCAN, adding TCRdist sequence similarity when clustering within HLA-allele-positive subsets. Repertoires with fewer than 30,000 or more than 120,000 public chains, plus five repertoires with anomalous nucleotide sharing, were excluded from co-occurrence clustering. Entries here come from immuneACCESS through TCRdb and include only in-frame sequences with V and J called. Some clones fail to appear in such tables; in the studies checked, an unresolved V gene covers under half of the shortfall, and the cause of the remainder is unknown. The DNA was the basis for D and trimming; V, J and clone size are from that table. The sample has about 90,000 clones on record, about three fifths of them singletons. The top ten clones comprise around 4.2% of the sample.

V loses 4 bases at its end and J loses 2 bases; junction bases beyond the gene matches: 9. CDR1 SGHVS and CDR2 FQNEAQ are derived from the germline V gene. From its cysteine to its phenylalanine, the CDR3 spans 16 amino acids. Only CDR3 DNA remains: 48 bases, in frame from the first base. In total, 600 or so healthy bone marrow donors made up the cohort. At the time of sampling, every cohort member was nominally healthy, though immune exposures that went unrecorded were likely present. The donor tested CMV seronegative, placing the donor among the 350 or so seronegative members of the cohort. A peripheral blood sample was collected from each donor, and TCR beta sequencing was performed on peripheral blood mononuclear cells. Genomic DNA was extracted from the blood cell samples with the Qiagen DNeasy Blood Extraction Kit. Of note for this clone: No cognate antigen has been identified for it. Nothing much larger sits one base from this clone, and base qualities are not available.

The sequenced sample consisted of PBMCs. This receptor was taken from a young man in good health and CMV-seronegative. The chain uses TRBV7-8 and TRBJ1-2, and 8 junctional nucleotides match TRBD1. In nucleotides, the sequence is TGTGCCAGCAGCTCCGGACAGGGAGGGACGAACTATGGCTACACCTTC. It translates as CASSSGQGGTNYGYTF.